The 17 T cell receptor beta chains reported below all come from one sample, sequenced in a study of blood T cell repertoires in COVID-19. The assay was immunoSEQ multiplex PCR, and TCRdb's table has in-frame clones only and misses some. Among approximately 190,000 clones listed, around four fifths were seen once. What was sequenced was peripheral blood. Source of these receptors: a human donor in a cohort sampled during active COVID-19.

The rearrangement links TRBV3-1 (or the pseudogene TRBV3-2) to TRBJ2-3; tentative D call: TRBD1 (6 bases). The CDR3 length is 13 residues. Trimming shortened V by 2 bases and J by 10 bases, and 13 bases separated the two germline ends. Per the germline V gene, CDR1 is LGHDT and CDR2 is YNNKEL (reference sequence). The CDR3 sequence is CASSQFAQGAQYF. CDR3 in DNA: TGTGCCAGCAGCCAATTTGCACAGGGAGCGCAGTATTTT.

CDR3 nucleotides: TGTGCCAGCTCAAGAAACAGGGGGATCGGTAATGAGCAGTTCTTC. It is translated as CASSRNRGIGNEQFF. This chain uses TRBV18 with TRBJ2-1; 8 bases align to TRBD1. CDR1 KGHSH and CDR2 LQKENI come from the germline V gene. The CDR3 covers 15 residues. After removal of 5 bases from V and 7 bases from J, the junction contained 10 bases not matched to a gene.

This clone showed up just a few times. The chain employs TRBV10-3 and TRBJ2-7, with a possible D match to TRBD1 (6 bases). The CDR3 is made up of 15 amino acids. From germline, CDR1 is ENHRY and CDR2 SYGVKD. Trimming removed 4 bases at V and 2 bases at J, with 15 bases between. The CDR3, as DNA: TGTGCCATCAGTGCCACAGGGTCACTGGCCTACGAGCAGTACTTC. Amino acids: CAISATGSLAYEQYF.

J is TRBJ1-4 and V is TRBV3-1 (or the pseudogene TRBV3-2), with 7 bases fitting TRBD1. The CDR3 contains 16 residues. With 0 bases clipped from V and 3 bases from J, the junction kept 4 bases outside the gene matches. CDR1 is LGHDT, CDR2 YNNKEL, per germline (reference sequence). CDR3 bases: TGTGCCAGCAGCCAAGAATTGACAGGGTCTAATGAAAAACTGTTTTTT. Translation: CASSQELTGSNEKLFF.

This clone was detected only a few times. The chain couples TRBV14 to TRBJ2-2; D is possibly TRBD1 (6 bases). V lost 0 bases, J lost 6 bases, and 8 bases lay in between. The CDR3 is 14 residues long. The germline gives CDR1 SGHDN, CDR2 FVKESK. The CDR3 DNA is TGTGCCAGCAGCCAAGATTGGGGGCCCGGGGAGCTGTTTTTT. Translated: CASSQDWGPGELFF.

The chain is built from TRBV7-2 and TRBJ2-2; TRBD2 matches at 10 bases. Per germline, CDR1 SGHTA and CDR2 FQGNSA. The CDR3 runs 17 residues. Trimming at V came to 5 bases and at J to 5 bases, leaving 11 bases not matched to a gene. CDR3 loop: CASSRILAGLRTGELFF. In nucleotides, the CDR3 is TGTGCCAGCAGCCGGATACTAGCGGGATTAAGAACCGGGGAGCTGTTTTTT.

This chain joins TRBV7-9 and TRBJ1-1; tentative D call: TRBD1 (6 bases). The CDR3 length is 14 residues. Germline V lookup: CDR1 SEHNR, CDR2 FQNEAQ (reference sequence). With 4 bases removed from V and 7 bases from J, the gap between germline ends came to 16 bases. The DNA for the CDR3 is TGTGCCAGCAGCTACCTAGGCGGGGGCCTTGAAGCTTTCTTT. Encoded protein: CASSYLGGGLEAFF.

This clone was recorded a few times. The J gene is TRBJ2-2, the V gene TRBV19; tentatively, D is TRBD2 (6 bases). The CDR3 totals 20 residues. From germline, CDR1 is LNHDA and CDR2 SQIVND (reference sequence). Between the trimmed V and J ends, which lost 5 bases and 2 bases, there was a span of 27 bases. The CDR3 coding sequence is TGTGCCAGTAGTCGACCGACAGTCCTGAAGAAGCGGGCCAACACCGGGGAGCTGTTTTTT. Residues: CASSRPTVLKKRANTGELFF.

This chain uses TRBV5-4 with TRBJ1-1, with D possibly TRBD1 on 5 matching bases. CDR1 and CDR2 (germline): SGHNT, YYREEE (reference sequence). V was clipped by 4 bases and J by 3 bases, with 10 bases between them. The CDR3 contains 13 residues. The CDR3 sequence: CASSRPGHTEAFF. CDR3 in DNA: TGTGCCAGCAGCCGACCAGGGCACACTGAAGCTTTCTTT.

The chain recombines TRBV5-4 with TRBJ2-2; the D is unclear. This CDR3 has 13 amino acids. The V gene's germline CDR1 is SGHNT and CDR2 YYREEE (reference sequence). The V end was cut by 4 bases, the J end by 1 base, with 5 bases between. The CDR3 DNA follows: TGTGCCAGCAGCGAACAGAACACCGGGGAGCTGTTTTTT. Its protein product is CASSEQNTGELFF.

The genes are TRBV7-3 and TRBJ2-1; no clear D gene. The CDR3 is 14 residues long. Germline loops: CDR1 SGHTA, CDR2 FQGTGA. V was trimmed by 2 bases and J by 3 bases, leaving 8 bases between them. CDR3 loop: CASSLQPGYNEQFF. The CDR3 coding sequence is TGTGCCAGCAGCTTACAGCCGGGCTACAATGAGCAGTTCTTC. Supplemented by reference TRBV7-3 and TRBJ2-1, the full variable domain reads GAGVSQTPSNKVTEKGKYVELRCDPISGHTALYWYRQSLGQGPEFLIYFQGTGAADDSGLPNDRFFAVRPEGSVSTLKIQRTERGDSAVYLCASSLQPGYNEQFFGPGTRLTVL.

The chain carries TRBV6-5 and TRBJ1-3; D gene uncertain. CDR3 size: 13 residues. The germline V and J ends were trimmed by 6 bases and 2 bases, with 8 bases remaining between them. Germline V gives CDR1 MNHEY, CDR2 SVGAGI. CDR3 amino acids: CASRGSAGNTIYF. In nucleotides, the CDR3 is TGTGCCAGCAGGGGGAGCGCTGGAAACACCATATATTTT.

The genes are TRBV19 and TRBJ1-5; D unclear. CDR1 and CDR2 from the germline V gene are LNHDA and SQIVND (reference sequence). The CDR3 covers 14 residues. Between the trimmed V and J ends, which lost 3 bases and 4 bases, there was a span of 10 bases. The CDR3 region is CASSISRTNQPQHF. For the CDR3, the DNA is TGTGCCAGTAGTATTTCCCGGACTAATCAGCCCCAGCATTTT.

This chain connects TRBV3-1 (or the pseudogene TRBV3-2) to TRBJ1-5, with D tentatively TRBD1 (5 bases). The germline V gene has CDR1 LGHDT and CDR2 YNNKEL (reference sequence). The CDR3 consists of 15 residues. The germline V and J ends were trimmed by 1 base and 6 bases, with 13 bases remaining between them. DNA of the CDR3: TGTGCCAGCAGCCAAGGTCGCCAGGGCACTCAGCCCCAGCATTTT. Protein sequence: CASSQGRQGTQPQHF.

The chain links TRBV7-2 to TRBJ1-2; 7 bases match TRBD1. Germline-derived CDR1 and CDR2 are SGHTA and FQGNSA. J gave up 5 bases and V 5 bases, and 2 bases lay outside the gene matches. CDR3 size: 12 residues. CDR3 bases: TGTGCCAGCAGCGTACAGGGGTATGGCTACACCTTC. The encoded protein is CASSVQGYGYTF.

This chain uses TRBV7-8 with TRBJ1-5; 8 bases fit TRBD1. Germline V CDR1 and CDR2: SGHVS, FQNEAQ. V lost 4 bases and J lost 5; bases outside the gene matches: 4. This CDR3 has 14 amino acids. The CDR3 protein is CASSSDRVDQPQHF. In DNA, the CDR3 is TGTGCCAGCAGCTCGGACAGGGTGGATCAGCCCCAGCATTTT.

The V call is TRBV28, the J call TRBJ2-2, with a tentative D call TRBD1 (5 bases). Trimming took 2 bases from V and 7 from J, leaving 11 bases between them. Germline V gene lookup returns CDR1 MDHEN and CDR2 SYDVKM. This CDR3 region has 14 residues. The CDR3 sequence is CASSLKGSGGELFF. The CDR3 DNA reads TGTGCCAGCAGTTTAAAGGGGTCGGGCGGGGAGCTGTTTTTT.